The present T cell receptor (beta chain) was sequenced within a study of shared clonotypes between healthy human individuals. Clones were sequenced by immunoSEQ multiplex PCR, and TCRdb holds only the in-frame ones, with some missing. The data show about 110,000 clones, approximately 70% seen once. Germline CDR1 is MRHNA and CDR2 is SNTAGT. Between the trimmed V and J ends, which lost 5 bases and 4 bases, there was a span of 8 bases. This CDR3 comprises 13 residues. Ten or more counts support this clone. This chain joins TRBV6-4 and TRBJ2-2; D unresolved. Sequencing was done on a sample of memory CD8+ T cells sorted from blood. Subset in this sample: CD45RO+ cells pooled with CCR7-negative TemRA cells. The receptor was isolated from a woman in her 30s in good health. In DNA form, the CDR3 reads TGTGCCAGCAGTCAATCGGTCACCGGGGAGCTGTTTTTT. Translated, it gives CASSQSVTGELFF.